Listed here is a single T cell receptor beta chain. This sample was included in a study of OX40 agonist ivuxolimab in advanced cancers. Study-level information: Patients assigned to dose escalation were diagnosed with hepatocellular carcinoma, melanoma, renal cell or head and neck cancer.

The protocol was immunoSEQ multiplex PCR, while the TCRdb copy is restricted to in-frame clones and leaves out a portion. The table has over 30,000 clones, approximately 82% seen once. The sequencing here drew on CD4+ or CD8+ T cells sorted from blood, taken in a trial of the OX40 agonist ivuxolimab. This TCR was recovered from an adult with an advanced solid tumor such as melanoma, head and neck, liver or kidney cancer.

CDR3 DNA: TGTGCCAGCAGTTCCGGGCCCTCCCTAGCTTTCTTT. Its protein product is CASSSGPSLAFF. The genes are TRBV28 and TRBJ1-1; D not resolved. CDR3 size: 12 residues. Germline assignment: CDR1 MDHEN and CDR2 SYDVKM. The V end lost 4 bases, the J end lost 10 bases, and 13 bases lay between the germline ends.